This is a list of T cell receptor beta chains from one sample in a study of TIL therapy for anti-PD-1-resistant metastatic lung cancer. Sequencing used immunoSEQ multiplex PCR; TCRdb keeps in-frame clones, though not all of them. Of over 20,000 clones listed, about two thirds are singletons. This sample comprised tumor tissue, obtained at baseline. The receptor set was obtained from a person aged 25-85 years with non-small cell lung cancer. Each CDR3 is given with its conserved first and last residue. The D gene is left open where the match is weak. Not every row has a clone size; where given, it reads once, few, many or a size class.

D gene	V gene	J gene	clone size	CDR3 protein	CDR3 DNA
.	TRBV2	TRBJ1-3	.	CASSVQGSSGNTIYF	TGTGCCAGCAGTGTCCAGGGCTCCTCTGGAAACACCATATATTTT
.	TRBV4-3	TRBJ2-1	.	CASSQDYWGAMAGEQFF	TGCGCCAGCAGCCAAGACTATTGGGGGGCTATGGCGGGGGAGCAGTTCTTC
.	TRBV5-1	TRBJ1-1	.	CASSLDNLNTEAFF	TGCGCCAGCAGCTTGGACAACCTGAACACTGAAGCTTTCTTT
.	TRBV5-6	TRBJ2-7	once	CASSFGPPGEQYF	TGTGCCAGCAGCTTTGGGCCCCCCGGCGAGCAGTACTTC
.	TRBV6-1	TRBJ1-2	.	CQSTGLYGYTF	TGCCAATCCACCGGGCTCTATGGCTACACCTTC
TRBD2	TRBV25-1	TRBJ2-7	.	CASSASGGASYEQYF	TGTGCCAGCAGTGCAAGCGGGGGGGCATCCTACGAGCAGTACTTC
.	TRBV4-1	TRBJ2-7	few	CASSQAPRGLHYEQYF	TGCGCCAGCAGCCAAGCCCCGCGCGGGTTACACTACGAGCAGTACTTC
.	TRBV6-6	TRBJ2-5	.	CASRTTETGSETQYF	TGTGCCAGCAGGACCACGGAGACAGGCTCGGAGACCCAGTACTTC
TRBD1	TRBV18	TRBJ1-1	.	CASSPLGEGAPEAFF	TGTGCCAGCTCACCCCTCGGAGAGGGGGCCCCTGAAGCTTTCTTT
TRBD1	TRBV5-1	TRBJ1-3	.	CASSKDRGSGNTIYF	TGCGCCAGCAGCAAGGACAGGGGCTCTGGAAACACCATATATTTT
.	TRBV6-5	TRBJ1-1	.	CASSYPRTVPGTEAFF	TGTGCCAGCAGTTACCCTAGGACAGTACCCGGCACTGAAGCTTTCTTT
TRBD2	TRBV4-1	TRBJ2-3	.	CASSQDQLGGVDTQYF	TGCGCCAGCAGCCAAGATCAGCTCGGGGGGGTGGATACGCAGTATTTT
TRBD2	TRBV6-4	TRBJ2-3	.	CASSPSGGTGTDTQYF	TGTGCCAGCAGTCCCTCGGGAGGGACGGGCACAGATACGCAGTATTTT
TRBD1	TRBV6-5	TRBJ1-1	.	CASSYRGHTEAFF	TGTGCCAGCAGTTACAGGGGGCACACTGAAGCTTTCTTT
TRBD1	TRBV10-3	TRBJ1-6	.	CAISDGQGNSPLHF	TGTGCCATCAGTGATGGACAGGGGAATTCACCCCTCCACTTT
.	TRBV9	TRBJ2-3	.	CASSVASPTRTDTQYF	TGTGCCAGCAGCGTAGCTTCCCCTACTCGCACAGATACGCAGTATTTT
TRBD2	TRBV7-2	TRBJ2-1	.	CASSLGFLAGGHNEQFF	TGTGCCAGCAGCTTAGGCTTTTTAGCGGGGGGACACAATGAGCAGTTCTTC
.	TRBV7-5	TRBJ2-7	.	CVRSGPRDNYEQYF	TGTGTCAGAAGCGGCCCTCGGGACAACTACGAGCAGTACTTC
.	TRBV6-1	TRBJ1-4	.	CASSEVRDYTNEKLFF	TGTGCCAGCAGTGAAGTAAGGGACTACACTAATGAAAAACTGTTTTTT
.	TRBV28	TRBJ2-7	once	CASGTPDGLDEQYF	TGTGCCAGCGGGACCCCGGACGGGCTAGACGAGCAGTACTTC
.	TRBV6-5	TRBJ1-6	.	CASSYSEQGRPLHF	TGTGCCAGCAGTTACTCGGAACAGGGAAGGCCCCTCCACTTT
.	TRBV4-1	TRBJ2-1	.	CASSQGQGLDLFF	TGCGCCAGCAGCCAAGGACAGGGACTCGATCTGTTCTTC
.	TRBV7-3	TRBJ2-3	.	CASSLTGSDTQYF	TGTGCCAGCAGCTTAACTGGTTCCGATACGCAGTATTTT
TRBD1	TRBV6-1	TRBJ2-3	once	CATLPSGQTTDTQYF	TGTGCCACCCTACCCTCGGGACAGACCACAGATACGCAGTATTTT
.	TRBV5-6	TRBJ1-1	.	CASSLNTEAFF	TGTGCCAGCAGCTTGAACACTGAAGCTTTCTTT
.	TRBV27	TRBJ2-3	.	CASSLGPLLRGSTDTQYF	TGTGCCAGCAGTTTGGGGCCCCTATTAAGGGGTAGCACAGATACGCAGTATTTT
.	TRBV6-1	TRBJ1-5	.	CASSEAGYNQPQHF	TGTGCCAGCAGTGAAGCTGGGTACAATCAGCCCCAGCATTTT
.	TRBV10-1	TRBJ2-7	few	CASSELRHEQYF	TGCGCCAGCAGTGAGCTGCGGCACGAGCAGTACTTC
TRBD2	TRBV5-4	TRBJ2-1	.	CASSSRLAERHNEQFF	TGTGCCAGCAGCTCCCGACTAGCGGAGCGACACAATGAGCAGTTCTTC
.	TRBV2	TRBJ2-5	few	CASKEVGGRETQYF	TGTGCCAGCAAGGAGGTAGGGGGGCGTGAGACCCAGTACTTC
.	TRBV5-1	TRBJ1-6	.	CASSLEGRDDSPLHF	TGCGCCAGCAGCTTGGAGGGACGGGATGATTCACCCCTCCACTTT
.	TRBV7-2	TRBJ2-3	.	CASSLRATYTDTQYF	TGTGCCAGCAGCTTAAGGGCTACCTACACAGATACGCAGTATTTT
TRBD2	TRBV5-1	TRBJ2-3	.	CASAKLAGGSTDTQYF	TGCGCCAGTGCGAAACTAGCGGGGGGAAGCACAGATACGCAGTATTTT
.	TRBV7-6	TRBJ2-7	.	CASSTHRYPQYF	TGTGCCAGCAGCACCCACAGGTACCCACAGTACTTC
.	TRBV21-1	TRBJ2-7	.	CASSLRGARVYEQYF	TGTGCCAGCAGCCTACGGGGGGCGAGGGTTTACGAGCAGTACTTC
.	TRBV27	TRBJ2-7	.	CASSLWGASYEQYF	TGTGCCAGCAGTTTATGGGGGGCGTCCTACGAGCAGTACTTC
.	TRBV7-2	TRBJ2-7	.	CASSLTYEQYF	TGTGCCAGCAGCCTCACCTACGAGCAGTACTTC
.	TRBV7-2	TRBJ2-3	.	CASSPRQVPDTQYF	TGTGCCAGCAGCCCACGACAGGTCCCAGATACGCAGTATTTT
.	TRBV9	TRBJ2-5	.	CASSVARGGLETQYF	TGTGCCAGCAGCGTAGCTAGAGGGGGGTTAGAGACCCAGTACTTC
.	TRBV19	TRBJ1-5	.	CASSMGQQPQHF	TGTGCCAGTAGTATGGGGCAGCAGCCCCAGCATTTT
.	TRBV5-1	TRBJ2-1	.	CASSLGWGNEQFF	TGCGCCAGCAGCTTGGGTTGGGGGAATGAGCAGTTCTTC
TRBD2	TRBV5-1	TRBJ2-7	.	CASSLEAGGSYEQYF	TGCGCCAGCAGCTTGGAGGCGGGGGGCTCCTACGAGCAGTACTTC